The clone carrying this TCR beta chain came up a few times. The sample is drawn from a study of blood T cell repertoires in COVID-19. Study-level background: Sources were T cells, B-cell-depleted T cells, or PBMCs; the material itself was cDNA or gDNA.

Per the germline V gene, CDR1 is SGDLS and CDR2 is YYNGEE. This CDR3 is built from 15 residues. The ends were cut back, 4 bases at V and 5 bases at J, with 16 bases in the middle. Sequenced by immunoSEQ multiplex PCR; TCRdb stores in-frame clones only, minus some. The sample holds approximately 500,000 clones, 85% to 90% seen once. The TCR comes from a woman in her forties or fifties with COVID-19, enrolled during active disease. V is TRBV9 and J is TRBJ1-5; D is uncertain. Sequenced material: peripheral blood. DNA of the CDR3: TGTGCCAGCAGCCCGTCCCCGAATCAGGATCAGCCCCAGCATTTT. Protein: CASSPSPNQDQPQHF.